A selection of T cell receptor beta chains follows, all from one sample in a study of neurological immune-mediated disorders. TCRdb recomputed calls from the 5' RACE reads with MiXCR, one row per CDR3 protein. The data hold about 55,000 distinct CDR3 sequences, with over 3.5% observed a single time. Specimen: CD4+ T cells from blood. Receptor source: a middle-aged woman with multiple sclerosis. CDR3s leave out the opening cysteine and the closing phenylalanine or tryptophan.

J: TRBJ1-5
V: TRBV20-1
CDR3: SARDGPNQPQH

J: TRBJ1-1
V: TRBV5-1
CDR3: ASTLFEQNTEAF

J: TRBJ2-1
V: TRBV5-1
CDR3: ASSFRGVAYNEQF

J: TRBJ2-1
V: TRBV5-1
CDR3: ASSGGGRVSYNEQF

J: TRBJ2-5
V: TRBV6-1
CDR3: ASSEPGDRETQY

J: TRBJ2-1
V: TRBV4-2
CDR3: ASSQAGSSYNEQF

J: TRBJ2-3
V: TRBV3-1
CDR3: ASSRTVTDTQY

J: TRBJ2-2
V: TRBV5-1
CDR3: ASSLGGWQDTGELF

J: TRBJ2-1
V: TRBV7-8
CDR3: ASSLDSRNEQF

J: TRBJ2-3
V: TRBV7-8
CDR3: ASSPTSGATGY

J: TRBJ1-1
V: TRBV5-1
CDR3: ASYHRPGRMNTEAF

J: TRBJ2-1
V: TRBV20-1
CDR3: SARRFDSYNEQF

J: TRBJ2-1
V: TRBV20-1
CDR3: SARARDYLREQF

J: TRBJ2-1
V: TRBV12-3/TRBV12-4
CDR3: ASSLAHGDNEQF

J: TRBJ2-1
V: TRBV5-1
CDR3: ASSSSGAPYNEQF

J: TRBJ2-6
V: TRBV18
CDR3: ASSPSTPGTPSGANVLT

J: TRBJ1-6
V: TRBV9
CDR3: ASSARQGTYNSPLH

J: TRBJ2-5
V: TRBV18
CDR3: ASSSNSQETQY

J: TRBJ2-1
V: TRBV5-1
CDR3: ASSQTVSYNEQF

J: TRBJ1-1
V: TRBV27
CDR3: ASSDPPGTEAF

J: TRBJ1-1
V: TRBV15
CDR3: ATSRDRRHDTEAF

J: TRBJ2-7
V: TRBV15
CDR3: ATSRPGQEFGYEQY

J: TRBJ1-6
V: TRBV11-2
CDR3: ASSLRDRSPLH

J: TRBJ2-2
V: TRBV6-6
CDR3: ASSSYTGELF

J: TRBJ2-2
V: TRBV4-1
CDR3: ASSQEGTSGGGGELF

J: TRBJ2-1
V: TRBV20-1
CDR3: SARDRGRGYNEQF

J: TRBJ1-5
V: TRBV6-1
CDR3: ASSPKGQGYAGGVGNQPQH

J: TRBJ2-1
V: TRBV20-1
CDR3: SAPTSGGAYNEQF

J: TRBJ2-2
V: TRBV5-1
CDR3: ASSRREGDTGELF

J: TRBJ2-7
V: TRBV20-1
CDR3: SARTSGGAYEQY

J: TRBJ2-2
V: TRBV7-6
CDR3: ASSEHPGPDRELF

J: TRBJ2-1
V: TRBV5-1
CDR3: ASSLGTEGLLF

J: TRBJ2-5
V: TRBV20-1
CDR3: SAREGGVGETQY

J: TRBJ2-3
V: TRBV5-1
CDR3: ASSLETDTQY

J: TRBJ2-1
V: TRBV2
CDR3: ASAALQGSYNEQF

J: TRBJ1-1
V: TRBV5-5
CDR3: ASSPSTGTDTEAF

J: TRBJ2-1
V: TRBV3-1
CDR3: ASSSGGAFNEQF

J: TRBJ1-4
V: TRBV12-3/TRBV12-4
CDR3: ASSFFRGKGEKLF

J: TRBJ1-6
V: TRBV5-1
CDR3: ASSLGQTNSPLH

J: TRBJ2-1
V: TRBV12-3/TRBV12-4
CDR3: ASKRARTQQF

J: TRBJ1-6
V: TRBV7-3
CDR3: ASSSTGSSGALH

J: TRBJ2-1
V: TRBV5-1
CDR3: ASSLRLAGTYNNEQF

J: TRBJ2-1
V: TRBV28
CDR3: ASSLEGARTF

J: TRBJ2-5
V: TRBV7-2
CDR3: ASSLGIAGSETQY

J: TRBJ1-2
V: TRBV7-9
CDR3: ASSPQGADYGYT

J: TRBJ2-7
V: TRBV20-1
CDR3: SARGVYEQY

J: TRBJ2-3
V: TRBV5-1
CDR3: ASSLVGPDTQY

J: TRBJ2-5
V: TRBV7-6
CDR3: ASSLARGETQY

J: TRBJ2-5
V: TRBV5-5
CDR3: ASSSGTGRQETQY

J: TRBJ1-2
V: TRBV4-2
CDR3: ASSRGGRDYGYT